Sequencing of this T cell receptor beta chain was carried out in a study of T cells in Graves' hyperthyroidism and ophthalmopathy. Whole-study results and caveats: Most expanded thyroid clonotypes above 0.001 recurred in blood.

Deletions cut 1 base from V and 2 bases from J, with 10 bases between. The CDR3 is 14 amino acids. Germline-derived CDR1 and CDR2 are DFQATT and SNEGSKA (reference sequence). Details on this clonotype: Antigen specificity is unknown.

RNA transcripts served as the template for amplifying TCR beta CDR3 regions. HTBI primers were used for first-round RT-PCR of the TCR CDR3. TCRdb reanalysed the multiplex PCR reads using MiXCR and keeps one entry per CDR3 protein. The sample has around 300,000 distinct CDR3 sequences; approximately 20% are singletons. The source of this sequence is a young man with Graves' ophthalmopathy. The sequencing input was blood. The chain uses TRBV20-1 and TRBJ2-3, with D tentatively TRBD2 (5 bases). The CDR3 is CSARGTLFTDTQYF. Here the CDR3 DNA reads TGCAGTGCTAGAGGGACTCTATTCACAGATACGCAGTATTTT.